This TCR beta chain was identified during a study of shared clonotypes between healthy human individuals. Study as a whole: CD8 memory received one plate per donor, CD8 naive two, CD4 memory three and CD4 naive three. Study conclusions and caveats: The four-donor shared clonotypes exceeded non-shared clonotypes in generation probability, with non-shared ones scoring lower. Some naive CD4 clonotypes, 4% to 6%, turned up in common across a handful of donors. Relative to memory subsets, naive subsets generally showed larger estimated richness.

Clones were sequenced by immunoSEQ multiplex PCR, and TCRdb holds only the in-frame ones, with some missing. The sample holds some 1,100,000 clones, about 84% seen once. This clone has only a few counts. Its antigen is undetermined. The CDR3 has 14 residues. The ends were cut back, 0 bases at V and 4 bases at J, with 7 bases in the middle. CDR1 SGDLS and CDR2 YYNGEE come from the germline V gene. The specimen sequenced was memory CD4+ T cells from PBMCs. Subset: CD45RA-negative fraction. This sequence originates from a man aged 18 to 30 in good health. Some clones in this sample may be carry-over from other donors' samples. V and J are TRBV9 and TRBJ2-2; the D call may be TRBD1 or TRBD2 (5 bases each). CDR3 protein: CASSVEGSTGELFF. CDR3 DNA: TGTGCCAGCAGCGTAGAGGGGAGCACCGGGGAGCTGTTTTTT.